The next 25 T cell receptor beta chains were all read from a single sample in a study of blood T cell repertoires in COVID-19. Method: immunoSEQ multiplex PCR; TCRdb's copy keeps in-frame clones and lacks some. The sample consists of approximately 76,000 clones, around four fifths of them appearing once. Material for sequencing was peripheral blood. Every receptor here comes from a man older than 75 with active or convalescent COVID-19.

The chain has TRBV19 and TRBJ2-5, with 7 positions matching TRBD2. Germline V gene sequence: CDR1 LNHDA, CDR2 SQIVND (reference sequence). The V and J ends lost 5 bases and 4 bases, in that order; junction bases with no gene match: 4. The CDR3 covers 13 residues. The CDR3 region has the DNA TGTGCCAGTAGTTGGCGGGAGCGAGAGACCCAGTACTTC. Its translation is CASSWRERETQYF.

This chain links TRBV28 with TRBJ2-3; D is ambiguous. CDR3 length equals 15 residues. The germline V and J ends were trimmed by 1 base and 1 base, with 9 bases remaining between them. Germline V gene data show CDR1 as MDHEN and CDR2 as SYDVKM. The CDR3 DNA sequence: TGTGCCAGCAGTTTATTTCCCGGTGGCACAGATACGCAGTATTTT. Translating it yields CASSLFPGGTDTQYF. Looking up the rest from reference TRBV28 and TRBJ2-3 gives the full variable domain: DVKVTQSSRYLVKRTGEKVFLECVQDMDHENMFWYRQDPGLGLRLIYFSYDVKMKEKGDIPEGYSVSREKKERFSLILESASTNQTSMYLCASSLFPGGTDTQYFGPGTRLTVL.

This clone was counted between two and nine times. The chain carries TRBV20-1 and TRBJ2-7; D remains ambiguous. Trimming pared 3 bases from V and 2 bases from J, leaving 5 bases between. The CDR3 has 11 residues. Germline V CDR1 and CDR2: DFQATT, SNEGSKA (reference sequence). The CDR3 loop reads CSASTAYEQYF. The CDR3 nucleotides are TGCAGTGCTAGTACTGCCTACGAGCAGTACTTC.

The genes are TRBV5-1 and TRBJ1-6; 7 nucleotides agree with TRBD1. Germline V gene data show CDR1 as SGHRS and CDR2 as YFSETQ. This CDR3 has 15 residues. After removal of 0 bases from V and 9 bases from J, the junction contained 6 bases not matched to a gene. CDR3 residues: CASSLAGTAGSPLHF. As DNA, the CDR3 is TGCGCCAGCAGCTTGGCCGGGACAGCCGGTTCACCCCTCCACTTT.

This clone has only a few counts. This chain joins TRBV21-1 and TRBJ2-7; TRBD1 is taken as the D call from the table, unchecked against the DNA. TRBV21-1 is labeled a pseudogene. This CDR3 is built from 15 residues. DNA of the CDR3: TGTGCCAGCCCCCAGGACAGGGCAGTGTACGACGAGCAGTACTTC. Amino acids: CASPQDRAVYDEQYF.

The chain carries TRBV28 and TRBJ2-7; possible D gene TRBD1, 6 bases. The CDR3 has 14 amino acids. Trimming removed 7 bases at V and 0 bases at J, with 13 bases between. Looked up from germline, CDR1 is MDHEN and CDR2 is SYDVKM. The CDR3 DNA reads as TGTGCCAGCATCTTGACAGGCCGCTCCTACGAGCAGTACTTC. This encodes CASILTGRSYEQYF.

This clone was counted a single time. The chain employs TRBV21-1 and TRBJ1-5. TRBV21-1 is described as a pseudogene. This CDR3 is 15 amino acids long. Written as DNA, the CDR3 is TGTGCCAGCAGCAATGCAGGTAACGGGGATCAGCCCCAGCATTTT. This codes for CASSNAGNGDQPQHF.

The chain uses TRBV11-2 and TRBJ2-7; D might be TRBD1 (6 bases). V was clipped by 3 bases and J by 5 bases, with 17 bases between them. CDR3 length: 15 amino acids. Germline V gene sequence: CDR1 SGHAT, CDR2 FQNNGV. As DNA, the CDR3 is TGTGCCAGCAGCTTTAGCCCCAGGGGCGCTAACGAGCAGTACTTC. It yields the protein CASSFSPRGANEQYF.

The CDR3 DNA reads as TGTGCCAGCAGCCGCCTTCGAAGGGGAGGTACTGAAGCTTTCTTT. This gives the protein CASSRLRRGGTEAFF. This chain links TRBV14 with TRBJ1-1, with D maybe TRBD1 (5 bases). Germline V CDR1 and CDR2: SGHDN, FVKESK. Between the trimmed V and J ends, which lost 4 bases and 5 bases, there was a span of 17 bases. This CDR3 comprises 15 residues.

This clone was counted once. V is TRBV19 and J is TRBJ2-2; 7 bases agree with TRBD1. Germline V lookup: CDR1 LNHDA, CDR2 SQIVND (reference sequence). V shed 3 bases, J shed 6 bases, and the junction held 10 bases outside the gene matches. The CDR3 covers 16 residues. The CDR3 DNA is TGTGCCAGTAGTATGGGGACAGCTCTTTTGGCCGGGGAGCTGTTTTTT. Translated, it gives CASSMGTALLAGELFF.

A single count supports this clone. The chain has TRBV5-1 and TRBJ1-1; no clear D gene. V was cut by 0 bases and J by 5 bases, with 14 bases left in between. This CDR3 is 15 amino acids long. Germline CDR1 SGHRS, CDR2 YFSETQ. The CDR3 reads CASSLVAGRRTEAFF. CDR3 sequence (DNA): TGCGCCAGCAGCTTGGTGGCGGGCCGTAGGACTGAAGCTTTCTTT. The full variable domain, completed using reference TRBV5-1 and TRBJ1-1, is KAGVTQTPRYLIKTRGQQVTLSCSPISGHRSVSWYQQTPGQGLQFLFEYFSETQRNKGNFPGRFSGRQFSNSRSEMNVSTLELGDSALYLCASSLVAGRRTEAFFGQGTRLTVV.

This rearrangement joins TRBV5-4 to TRBJ2-4, with 7 nucleotides matching TRBD1. The J segment lost 5 bases and the V segment lost 5 bases, leaving 7 bases of the junction unmatched. Germline V gene data show CDR1 as SGHNT and CDR2 as YYREEE (reference sequence). The CDR3 totals 14 residues. This CDR3 reads CASSIQGPQNIQYF. DNA of the CDR3: TGTGCCAGCAGTATACAGGGGCCGCAAAACATTCAGTACTTC.

This clone occurred once. This chain joins TRBV5-1 and TRBJ2-7; 11 bases are shared with TRBD2. Germline assignment: CDR1 SGHRS and CDR2 YFSETQ. The CDR3 is 15 residues long. The junction had 2 bases not matched to a gene; V was cut back by 3 bases and J by 0 bases. CDR3 nucleotide sequence: TGCGCCAGCAGCTACGGGACTAGCGGCTCCTACGAGCAGTACTTC. Translation gives CASSYGTSGSYEQYF.

There are a few counts of this clone. This chain joins TRBV30 and TRBJ1-1, with 8 positions matching TRBD1. The length of the CDR3 is 16 residues. With V trimmed by 0 bases and J by 5 bases, 11 bases remained unmatched. Germline CDR1 reads GTSNPN; CDR2 reads SVGIG (reference sequence). The CDR3 region is CAWSVPSGQGWTEAFF. The CDR3 DNA sequence: TGTGCCTGGAGTGTACCATCCGGACAGGGATGGACTGAAGCTTTCTTT.

The rearrangement joins TRBV11-3 to TRBJ1-1, with no clear D. The CDR3 extends over 13 amino acids. Trimming cost V 0 bases and J 1 base, with 3 bases left between them. The germline CDR1 and CDR2 sequences are SGHNT and YENEEA. In nucleotides, the CDR3 is TGTGCCAGCAGCTTAGACGGGAACACTGAAGCTTTCTTT. It translates to CASSLDGNTEAFF.

The J gene is TRBJ2-5, the V gene TRBV9; TRBD2 matches at 8 bases. Germline lookup yields CDR1 SGDLS and CDR2 YYNGEE. This CDR3 region has 15 residues. Trimming cost V 2 bases and J 5 bases; bases outside gene matches: 8. The CDR3 DNA reads TGTGCCAGCAGCGTTGGAGCGGGAGTGGGGGAGACCCAGTACTTC. It codes for CASSVGAGVGETQYF.

In the case of this clone: The germline gene is not matched at one end of the junction; a read error may be the cause. The chain is built from TRBV12-5 and TRBJ2-3; 9 positions match TRBD2. The germline V gene encodes CDR1 LGHNT and CDR2 FRNRAP. The CDR3 has 12 amino acids. CDR3: CASGGPGLAPDF. The DNA of the CDR3 is TGTGCTAGTGGCGGCCCGGGACTAGCTCCGGATTTT.

The V and J genes are TRBV30 and TRBJ1-3; perhaps TRBD1 as D (5 bases). V was cut by 0 bases and J by 0 bases, with 12 bases left in between. The CDR3 has 16 residues. In germline, CDR1 is GTSNPN, CDR2 SVGIG (reference sequence). CDR3 residues: CAWSVPGGNSGNTIYF. In nucleotides, the CDR3 is TGTGCCTGGAGTGTACCCGGGGGAAACTCTGGAAACACCATATATTTT.

The CDR3: CASSPRARNTEAFF. The CDR3 DNA reads TGTGCCAGCAGTCCCAGGGCCCGGAACACTGAAGCTTTCTTT. The rearrangement uses TRBV27 and TRBJ1-1; tentative D call: TRBD1 (5 bases). The CDR3 loop spans 14 amino acids. Germline V lookup: CDR1 MNHEY, CDR2 SMNVEV (reference sequence). Trimming took off 5 bases at V and 1 base at J, with 11 bases between the two ends.

This clone was observed once. The V and J genes are TRBV4-1 and TRBJ1-5; no clear D. CDR3 length: 13 residues. V dropped 2 bases and J dropped 2 bases, with 4 bases sitting between them. Germline loops: CDR1 MGHRA, CDR2 YSYEKL. CDR3 region: CASSQLGNQPQHF. The CDR3 DNA reads TGCGCCAGCAGCCAATTAGGCAATCAGCCCCAGCATTTT.

V gene TRBV10-3 combines with J gene TRBJ1-4; D is unclear. The CDR3 has 15 residues. The germline V and J ends were trimmed by 0 bases and 7 bases, with 12 bases remaining between them. Per germline, CDR1 ENHRY and CDR2 SYGVKD. CDR3 nucleotide sequence: TGTGCCATCAGTGAGTCGGTAAACCCGAGTGAAAAACTGTTTTTT. Translation gives CAISESVNPSEKLFF.

The chain employs TRBV5-7 and TRBJ2-2; tentative D call: TRBD2 (5 bases). TRBV5-7 is recorded as an ORF, its role being uncertain. V lost 1 base and J 6 bases, leaving 16 bases between the germline ends. This CDR3 contains 16 residues. The CDR3, as DNA: TGTGCCAGCAGCTTGTGGGGTTTGGGGAGCCCCGGGGAGCTGTTTTTT. It codes for CASSLWGLGSPGELFF.

This chain's CDR3 is CASSLRTDYGYTF. The CDR3 bases are TGTGCCAGCAGTCTACGGACAGACTATGGCTACACCTTC. The chain joins TRBV28 to TRBJ1-2, with D tentatively TRBD1 (6 bases). Germline lookup yields CDR1 MDHEN and CDR2 SYDVKM. The length of the CDR3 is 13 residues. V shed 5 bases and J shed 3 bases, with 10 bases lying between them.

This clone has just a few counts. The rearrangement uses TRBV7-9 and TRBJ2-2; a possible D gene is TRBD2 (6 bases). Germline V gene sequence: CDR1 SEHNR, CDR2 FQNEAQ (reference sequence). The CDR3 has 13 residues. Trimming cost V 8 bases and J 4 bases, with 11 bases left between them. Here the CDR3 reads CASLRGSTGELFF. The CDR3, as DNA: TGTGCCAGCCTCCGGGGGAGCACCGGGGAGCTGTTTTTT.

This sequence joins TRBV30 and TRBJ1-6, with TRBD1 identical over 8 bases. Germline-derived CDR1 and CDR2 are GTSNPN and SVGIG (reference sequence). V lost 4 bases, J lost 6 bases, and 11 bases stayed unmatched. The CDR3 contains 16 residues. CDR3 loop: CAWKTGQGLSNSPLHF. The CDR3 region has the DNA TGTGCCTGGAAAACAGGACAGGGCCTTAGTAATTCACCCCTCCACTTT.